This T cell receptor (beta chain) was sequenced in a study of blood T cell repertoires in COVID-19. Looking at the study overall: Samples came from the United States, Italy and Spain, spanning acute and convalescent COVID-19. In each case, the material was cDNA or gDNA derived from T cells, B-cell-depleted T cells, or PBMCs.

This clone turned up a few times. Original processing methods: Using reference gene primer amplification, nucleated cell counts were estimated. Produced via immunoSEQ multiplex PCR; TCRdb's table is partial and in-frame only. The V and J calls and clone size were taken over from that table, and D and trimming were inferred from the DNA. This sample yields about 200,000 clones, of which 85% to 90% are seen a single time; around 2.2% belongs to the top ten. The V end was cut by 6 bases, the J end by 4 bases, with 16 bases between. The CDR3 is 14 amino acids. Germline CDR1 is MNHEY and CDR2 is SMNVEV (reference sequence).

This TCR was recovered from a woman in her fifties or sixties with acute or convalescent COVID-19. Sequencing used peripheral blood. The J gene is TRBJ2-7, the V gene TRBV27; the D is unclear. For the CDR3, the DNA is TGTGCCAGCAGCCCAAACGGTTTCCTATACGAGCAGTACTTC. Amino acids: CASSPNGFLYEQYF.